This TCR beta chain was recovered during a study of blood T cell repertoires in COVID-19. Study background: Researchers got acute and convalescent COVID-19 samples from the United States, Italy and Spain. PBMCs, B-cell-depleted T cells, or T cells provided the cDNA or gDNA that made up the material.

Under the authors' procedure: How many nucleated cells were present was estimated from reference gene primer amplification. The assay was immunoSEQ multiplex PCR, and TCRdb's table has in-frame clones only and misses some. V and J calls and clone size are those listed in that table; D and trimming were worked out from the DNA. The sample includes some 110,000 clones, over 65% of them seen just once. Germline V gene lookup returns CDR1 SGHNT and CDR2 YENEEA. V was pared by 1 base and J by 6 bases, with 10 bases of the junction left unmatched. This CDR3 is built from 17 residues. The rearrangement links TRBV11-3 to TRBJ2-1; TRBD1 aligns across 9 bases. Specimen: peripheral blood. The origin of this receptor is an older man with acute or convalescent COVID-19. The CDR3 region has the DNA TGTGCCAGCAGCTTAGGAGCTGGACAGGGGCTCTCCAATGAGCAGTTCTTC. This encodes CASSLGAGQGLSNEQFF.